The next 2 T cell receptor beta chains were all read from a single sample in a study of T cells in Graves' hyperthyroidism and ophthalmopathy. Amplification targeted TCR beta CDR3 regions from RNA transcripts. A first-round RT-PCR of the TCR CDR3 used the HTBI primer set. One entry per CDR3 protein, called by TCRdb with MiXCR from the multiplex PCR reads. The data contain 700,000 to 950,000 distinct CDR3 sequences, roughly a third of them singletons. Sequenced sample: blood. The receptors come from a woman in her forties with Graves' hyperthyroidism.

This clonotype was counted a few times. The chain links TRBV6-5 to TRBJ2-7; 8 nucleotides match TRBD2. The V segment lost 4 bases and the J segment 4 bases; nucleotides outside the gene matches: 3. CDR1 is MNHEY and CDR2 is SVGAGI in the germline V gene. The CDR3 extends over 13 amino acids. The chain's CDR3 is CASSFGGGYEQYF. For the CDR3, the DNA is TGTGCCAGCAGTTTCGGGGGGGGGTACGAGCAGTACTTC.

As to this clonotype: A clone one base away is much larger, so this may be a read error. As the CDR3 is not closed by the conserved phenylalanine or tryptophan, this likely results from a read error. The chain uses TRBV15 and TRBJ2-7; 7 bases map to TRBD2. After removal of 3 bases from V and 2 bases from J, the junction contained 10 bases not matched to a gene. Germline lookup yields CDR1 LNHNV and CDR2 YYDKDF (reference sequence). This CDR3 region has 16 residues. This chain's CDR3 is CATSRARAGVAYEQYS. The CDR3 DNA sequence: TGTGCCACCAGCAGGGCCCGGGCGGGAGTCGCCTACGAGCAGTACTCC.